The 16 T cell receptor beta chains below were found in one sample sequenced in a study of radiation and T cells in renal cell carcinoma. TCRdb's table, derived via immunoSEQ multiplex PCR, lists solely in-frame clones and lacks some. The top ten clones hold about 11% of a sample with around 170,000 clones, about 87% of them seen once. Regarding time point: blood 4 weeks post-SBRT, at nephrectomy. Treatment noted: 15 Gy SBRT to primary tumor, nephrectomy 4 weeks later. The sequencing used blood, collected from a patient whose treatment included radiotherapy and nephrectomy. These receptors came from a woman in her forties or fifties with renal cell carcinoma.

The sample holds one count of this clone. The chain links TRBV14 to TRBJ1-4; 7 bases match TRBD1. The CDR3 is 12 amino acids. V was clipped by 4 bases and J by 15 bases; unmatched bases: 8. Per germline, CDR1 SGHDN and CDR2 FVKESK. The CDR3 spells CASSRRGGGVFF. The CDR3 DNA is TGTGCCAGCAGCCGCAGAGGGGGCGGGGTGTTTTTT.

The chain combines TRBV6-5 with TRBJ2-7; 7 nucleotides match TRBD1. With 4 bases clipped from V and 4 bases from J, the junction kept 10 bases outside the gene matches. CDR1 is MNHEY and CDR2 is SVGAGI in the germline V gene. The CDR3 loop spans 15 amino acids. CDR3 nucleotide sequence: TGTGCCAGCAGTTTGGATCCGACAGGGACGTACGAGCAGTACTTC. This sequence encodes CASSLDPTGTYEQYF.

J is TRBJ1-3 and V is TRBV4-2, with 8 bases identical to TRBD1. V lost 4 bases and J lost 7; bases outside the gene matches: 9. The CDR3 loop spans 15 amino acids. The germline gives CDR1 LGHNA, CDR2 YNFKEQ. In nucleotides, the CDR3 is TGTGCCAGCAGCCCCCTTGGACAGGGACAGAACACCATATATTTT. The encoded protein is CASSPLGQGQNTIYF.

The V gene is TRBV5-5, the J gene TRBJ2-1; D call uncertain. The germline CDR1 and CDR2 sequences are SGHKS and YYEKEE (reference sequence). The CDR3 has 15 amino acids. The germline V and J ends were trimmed by 4 bases and 0 bases, with 11 bases remaining between them. DNA for the CDR3: TGTGCCAGCAGCAGGACGGTGAGCTCCTACAATGAGCAGTTCTTC. Its protein is CASSRTVSSYNEQFF.

The chain recombines TRBV29-1 with TRBJ2-5; D is unresolved. The germline CDR1 and CDR2 sequences are SQVTM and ANQGSEA. Trimming removed 1 base from V and 4 bases from J, with 7 bases in between. There are 12 residues in the CDR3. The CDR3: CSVEAGGETQYF. The CDR3 nucleotides read TGCAGCGTTGAAGCGGGCGGAGAGACCCAGTACTTC.

This clone was seen more than once but under ten times. V is TRBV7-3 and J is TRBJ1-1; no reliable D call. Looked up from germline, CDR1 is SGHTA and CDR2 is FQGTGA. The V end lost 0 bases, the J end lost 1 base, and 9 bases lay between the germline ends. The CDR3 runs to 15 residues. The CDR3 spells CASSLTAQTNTEAFF. CDR3 in DNA: TGTGCCAGCAGCTTAACGGCGCAGACGAACACTGAAGCTTTCTTT.

V is TRBV7-3 and J is TRBJ2-7; maybe TRBD1 (6 bases). This CDR3 is 15 amino acids long. Trimming stripped 0 bases from V and 2 bases from J, with 11 bases between. Germline V lookup: CDR1 SGHTA, CDR2 FQGTGA. As DNA, the CDR3 is TGTGCCAGCAGCTTAACACAGGGTGGAACCTACGAGCAGTACTTC. It encodes CASSLTQGGTYEQYF.

The rearrangement links TRBV4-2 to TRBJ2-3, with unresolved D. Germline values: CDR1 LGHNA, CDR2 YNFKEQ. The CDR3 runs to 14 residues. Trimming shortened V by 5 bases and J by 1 base, and 10 bases separated the two germline ends. This CDR3 reads CASSEVQGTDTQYF. The CDR3 DNA follows: TGTGCCAGCAGCGAGGTCCAAGGCACAGATACGCAGTATTTT.

This chain joins TRBV7-8 and TRBJ1-2, with 7 positions matching TRBD1. The CDR3 contains 15 residues. The trim removed 2 bases at V and 8 bases at J, leaving 11 bases unmatched. Germline assignment: CDR1 SGHVS and CDR2 FQNEAQ. CDR3 nucleotide sequence: TGTGCCAGCAGCTTAAGGGGCAGGGGGTTCGAGGGCTACACCTTC. Translated: CASSLRGRGFEGYTF.

The chain combines TRBV5-1 with TRBJ2-6; D gene ambiguous. V dropped 3 bases and J dropped 1 base, with 8 bases sitting between them. CDR1 SGHRS and CDR2 YFSETQ come from the germline V gene. CDR3 length: 15 amino acids. The DNA of the CDR3 is TGCGCCAGCAGCTCTCTTGGATCTGGGGCCAACGTCCTGACTTTC. It is translated as CASSSLGSGANVLTF.

Worth noting for this clone: Other DNA sequences in this sample translate to the same CDR3. The genes are TRBV7-2 and TRBJ1-5; D not resolved. V was cut by 0 bases and J by 1 base, with 4 bases left in between. The CDR3 has 14 amino acids. CDR1 is SGHTA, CDR2 FQGNSA, per germline. This CDR3 is CASSLARSNQPQHF. The CDR3 DNA reads as TGTGCCAGCAGCTTAGCGCGCAGCAATCAGCCCCAGCATTTT.

This clone was observed a few times. The CDR3, as DNA: TGTGCCAGCCTCGGGGGTAACAGGGGAGGAACTGAAGCTTTCTTT. Its translation is CASLGGNRGGTEAFF. The chain is built from TRBV6-6 and TRBJ1-1, with 7 bases aligning to TRBD1. The length of the CDR3 is 15 residues. After removal of 8 bases from V and 5 bases from J, the junction contained 14 bases not matched to a gene. Germline CDR1 reads MNHNY; CDR2 reads SVGAGI (reference sequence).

The rearrangement links TRBV19 to TRBJ1-6, with D uncertain. The CDR3 totals 13 residues. Germline V CDR1 and CDR2: LNHDA, SQIVND (reference sequence). The ends were cut back, 2 bases at V and 7 bases at J, with 6 bases in the middle. The CDR3 loop is CASSIQQNSPLHF. The CDR3, as DNA: TGTGCCAGTAGTATACAACAGAATTCACCCCTCCACTTT.

The genes are TRBV2 and TRBJ2-1; 14 positions agree with TRBD2. Germline V lookup: CDR1 SNHLY, CDR2 FYNNEI. The CDR3 has 20 residues. Trimming took 3 bases from V and 9 from J; bases not matched to a gene: 19. This chain's CDR3 is CASSEGPFSRLAGGQGEQFF. The CDR3 nucleotides are TGTGCCAGCAGTGAGGGGCCCTTCTCCCGACTAGCGGGGGGGCAGGGTGAGCAGTTCTTC.

This clone showed up just once. The chain uses TRBV30 and TRBJ2-2; no firm D call. Germline V lookup: CDR1 GTSNPN, CDR2 SVGIG (reference sequence). Trimming pared 0 bases from V and 6 bases from J, leaving 8 bases between. The CDR3 is 13 amino acids. The CDR3 DNA reads TGTGCCTGGAGTGTTGTTTACGCCGGGGAGCTGTTTTTT. It specifies CAWSVVYAGELFF.

In DNA form, the CDR3 reads TGTGCCAGCAGTGAGATGGGACGATATGGAAACACCATATATTTT. Translation: CASSEMGRYGNTIYF. The V gene is TRBV2, the J gene TRBJ1-3; D perhaps matches TRBD1 (5 bases). Per the germline V gene, CDR1 is SNHLY and CDR2 is FYNNEI. This CDR3 has 15 residues. The V gene lost 3 bases and the J gene lost 3 bases, with 12 bases spanning the gap.